Listed below are T cell receptor beta chains from one sample, sequenced in a study of blood T cell repertoires in COVID-19. This table comes from immunoSEQ multiplex PCR, and its TCRdb copy is limited to in-frame clones, with some not included. The table has 300,000 to 450,000 clones, approximately 89% seen once. Sample: peripheral blood. These receptors all stem from a woman aged 55-69 years with COVID-19, enrolled during active disease. CDR3s include the opening cysteine and the closing phenylalanine or tryptophan. D genes are given only for firm matches. The size entry is marked missing in some rows and otherwise reads once, few, many or a size class.

D gene,J gene,V gene,clone size,CDR3 DNA,CDR3 protein
.,TRBJ1-4,TRBV18,.,TGTGCCAGCTCACCCCGGACAGAACTGTTTTTT,CASSPRTELFF
TRBD1,TRBJ2-3,TRBV5-1,.,TGCGCCAGCAGCCTCAAACCGGGACAGGGGGCCACAGATACGCAGTATTTT,CASSLKPGQGATDTQYF
.,TRBJ2-3,TRBV7-2,.,TGTGCCAGCAGCTTAGTCGGGACAGATACGCAGTATTTT,CASSLVGTDTQYF
.,TRBJ2-3,TRBV29-1,.,TGCAGCGCCTACCAACGGAGCACAGATACGCAGTATTTT,CSAYQRSTDTQYF
.,TRBJ2-3,TRBV5-1,.,TGCGCCAGCAGCTCGGGCGGGGGCACAGATACGCAGTATTTT,CASSSGGGTDTQYF
.,TRBJ1-2,TRBV6-1,.,TGTGCCAGCAGTGATCTCTTCCATCCAGGGGCTAACTATGGCTACACCTTC,CASSDLFHPGANYGYTF
TRBD2,TRBJ2-1,TRBV6-2/TRBV6-3,once,TGTGCCAGCAGTTACGATTGGAGCGGGGGGCCCCCCAACAATGAGCAGTTCTTC,CASSYDWSGGPPNNEQFF
.,TRBJ2-7,TRBV5-5,.,TGTGCCAGCAGCTTTTATATGGGCGGGGCGTACGAGCAGTACTTC,CASSFYMGGAYEQYF
.,TRBJ1-6,TRBV5-1,.,TGCGCCAGCAGCTCAGATCCCCTCCACTTT,CASSSDPLHF
TRBD1,TRBJ1-1,TRBV7-9,.,TGTGCCAGCAGTGAATGGAGGGGGCGGACCATGAACACTGAAGCTTTCTTT,CASSEWRGRTMNTEAFF
.,TRBJ2-5,TRBV3-1/TRBV3-2,.,TGTGCCAGCAGCCTCCAGAGGCGAGAGACCCAGTACTTC,CASSLQRRETQYF
.,TRBJ2-7,TRBV2,.,TGTGCCAGCACTGGGGCCATGCAGGTTGGCGAGCAGTACTTC,CASTGAMQVGEQYF
.,TRBJ1-5,TRBV7-2,.,TGTGCCAGCAGGCAATCCGGTACCAGGAATCAGCCCCAGCATTTT,CASRQSGTRNQPQHF
TRBD2,TRBJ2-7,TRBV19,.,TGTGCCAGTAGTATCCTAGCGGGGGACTCCTACGAGCAGTACTTC,CASSILAGDSYEQYF
TRBD2,TRBJ2-5,TRBV3-1/TRBV3-2,.,TGTGCCAGCAGCCAAATTAGCGGGGGGTGGGAGACCCAGTACTTC,CASSQISGGWETQYF
TRBD2,TRBJ2-1,TRBV3-1/TRBV3-2,.,TGTGCCAGCAGCCAAGAAGGCGGGGGGACCACGGGCTCCTACAATGAGCAGTTCTTC,CASSQEGGGTTGSYNEQFF
TRBD1,TRBJ2-3,TRBV19,.,TGTGCCAGTAAGGACAGGCGAGTCGCAGATACGCAGTATTTT,CASKDRRVADTQYF
.,TRBJ2-1,TRBV30,.,TGTGCCTGGGTGGGGCAGTCCTACAATGAGCAGTTCTTC,CAWVGQSYNEQFF
.,TRBJ2-3,TRBV7-9,.,TGTGCCAGCAGCCCCCCGGGACTCACAGATACGCAGTATTTT,CASSPPGLTDTQYF
.,TRBJ2-5,TRBV5-1,.,TGCGCCAGCAGACGTCCCGACCCGGCGGGAGAGACCCAGTACTTC,CASRRPDPAGETQYF
.,TRBJ1-3,TRBV19,once,TGTGCCAGTAGCGAACCGGGACAAGGAAACACCATATATTTT,CASSEPGQGNTIYF
.,TRBJ2-1,TRBV5-1,.,TGCGCCAGCAGCCCGGGTGGCGGGAACTCCTACAATGAGCAGTTCTTC,CASSPGGGNSYNEQFF